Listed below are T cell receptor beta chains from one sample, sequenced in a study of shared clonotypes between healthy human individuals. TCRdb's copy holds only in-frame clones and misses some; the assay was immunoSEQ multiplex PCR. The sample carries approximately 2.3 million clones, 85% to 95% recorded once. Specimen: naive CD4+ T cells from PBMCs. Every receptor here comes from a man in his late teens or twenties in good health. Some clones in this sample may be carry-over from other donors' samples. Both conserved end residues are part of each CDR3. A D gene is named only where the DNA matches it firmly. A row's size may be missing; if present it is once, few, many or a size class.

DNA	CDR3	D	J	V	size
TGTGCCAGCAGCTCCCTCTCTAAGGCCCACGAGCAGTACTTC	CASSSLSKAHEQYF	NA	TRBJ2-7	TRBV11-2	NA
TGTGCCAGCAAAGATAGCGGTTCCTCCTACGAGCAGTACTTC	CASKDSGSSYEQYF	NA	TRBJ2-7	TRBV28	NA
TGTGCCAGCAGCTTAGGACTAGCGGAGGCCCAAGAGACCCAGTACTTC	CASSLGLAEAQETQYF	TRBD2	TRBJ2-5	TRBV11-3	NA
TGCGCCAGCAGCGCTCCGGGACTAGCGTCAGATACGCAGTATTTT	CASSAPGLASDTQYF	TRBD2	TRBJ2-3	TRBV5-1	NA
TGTGCCAGCAAAGGCCCTGGGACCAATACGCAGTATTTT	CASKGPGTNTQYF	NA	TRBJ2-3	TRBV2	once
TGTGCCAGTAGCCGACAGGGATCCAGCTATGGCTACACCTTC	CASSRQGSSYGYTF	TRBD1	TRBJ1-2	TRBV19	NA
TGTGCCACCAGCAGAGACGGGAATTCTCGGTACGAGCAGTACTTC	CATSRDGNSRYEQYF	NA	TRBJ2-7	TRBV15	NA
TGTGCCAGCAGTTTAGCAGGGCACCCCTACGAGCAGTACTTC	CASSLAGHPYEQYF	NA	TRBJ2-7	TRBV27	NA
TGCGCCAGCAGCCAAGATCGAGGTGGTTATGGCTACACCTTC	CASSQDRGGYGYTF	NA	TRBJ1-2	TRBV4-1	NA
TGTGCCAGCAGCTTAAGGACAGATACGCAGTATTTT	CASSLRTDTQYF	NA	TRBJ2-3	TRBV11-2	NA
TGCGCCAGCAGCCACGGTAGGCTAGATACGCAGTATTTT	CASSHGRLDTQYF	NA	TRBJ2-3	TRBV4-1	NA
TGTGCCAGCACCCCCCGGGGGGACCTAATCTCTGGGGCCAACGTCCTGACTTTC	CASTPRGDLISGANVLTF	TRBD2	TRBJ2-6	TRBV5-5	NA
TGTGCCAGCTCACCCGACCCGAGGATGCCTAACATTCAGTACTTC	CASSPDPRMPNIQYF	NA	TRBJ2-4	TRBV18	NA
TGTGCCAGCAGCTTAGGTCTAGGGACAGATACGCAGTATTTT	CASSLGLGTDTQYF	NA	TRBJ2-3	TRBV7-3	NA
TGTGCCAGCAGCCAACCTGAGGGGGGGCGTACAGATACGCAGTATTTT	CASSQPEGGRTDTQYF	NA	TRBJ2-3	TRBV4-2	NA
TGTGCCAGCGCTCGAGGGGGGAACAATGAGCAGTTCTTC	CASARGGNNEQFF	NA	TRBJ2-1	TRBV6-4	NA
TGTGCCATCAGTGAGGGACAGTATTTAATCTACGAGCAGTACTTC	CAISEGQYLIYEQYF	NA	TRBJ2-7	TRBV10-3	NA
TGTGCCAGCAGCGCACTAGCGGGAGGGCCTATCAAAAATGAGCAGTTCTTC	CASSALAGGPIKNEQFF	TRBD2	TRBJ2-1	TRBV9	NA
TGTGCCAGCAGCGTAGGGACTAGCGCCCAAGAGACCCAGTACTTC	CASSVGTSAQETQYF	TRBD2	TRBJ2-5	TRBV9	once
TGTGCAAGTCGCTTCGAACCCCTACCAGGGTGGGTTCTCTACGAGCAGTACTTC	CASRFEPLPGWVLYEQYF	NA	TRBJ2-7	TRBV12-2	NA
TGTGCCAGCAGCCCTGACGGACGAGCGTCGGAGACCCAGTACTTC	CASSPDGRASETQYF	NA	TRBJ2-5	TRBV11-2	NA
TGCAGCGTTGAGGGTAGGGTGGCCAACACTGAAGCTTTCTTT	CSVEGRVANTEAFF	NA	TRBJ1-1	TRBV29-1	once
TGTGCCAGCAGCGCTAGCGGGAGAACCGACGAGCAGTACTTC	CASSASGRTDEQYF	TRBD2	TRBJ2-7	TRBV9	NA